The rows below give T cell receptor beta chains drawn from one sample of a study of blood T cell repertoires in COVID-19. Profiling relied on immunoSEQ multiplex PCR, and the TCRdb table lists in-frame clones only, not all of them. This sample yields some 230,000 clones, of which about 81% are seen a single time; roughly 8.2% belongs to the top ten. Sequencing was done on a sample of peripheral blood. Receptors were obtained from a woman of 80 years or more with COVID-19, enrolled during active disease. Each CDR3 is given with its conserved first and last residue. Fields, in order: J gene, D gene, clone size, V gene, CDR3 protein, CDR3 DNA. D genes are given only for firm matches. For some rows the clone size is stated as once, few or many, or as a class when expanded; others skip it.

TRBJ1-4 NA NA TRBV3-1/TRBV3-2 CASSLGGTREKLFF TGTGCCAGCAGCCTGGGGGGTACCAGAGAAAAACTGTTTTTT
TRBJ2-1 TRBD2 NA TRBV6-2/TRBV6-3 CASSYEGLAGGPQFF TGTGCCAGCAGTTACGAGGGACTAGCGGGAGGGCCGCAGTTCTTC
TRBJ2-7 NA NA TRBV14 CASSHTGPPYEQYF TGTGCCAGCAGCCATACAGGTCCACCCTACGAGCAGTACTTC
TRBJ2-7 TRBD2 NA TRBV5-1 CASSLPGTSLYEQYF TGCGCCAGCAGCTTACCCGGGACTAGCCTCTACGAGCAGTACTTC
TRBJ1-1 TRBD1 NA TRBV5-4 CASSRKRQGSAEAFF TGTGCCAGCAGCCGGAAAAGACAGGGAAGCGCTGAAGCTTTCTTT
TRBJ1-5 NA NA TRBV5-1 CASSLGGDQPQHF TGCGCCAGCAGCTTGGGGGGGGACCAGCCCCAGCATTTT
TRBJ1-2 TRBD1 NA TRBV27 CASRSRASTGDYGYTF TGTGCCAGCAGGTCTAGGGCTTCGACAGGGGACTATGGCTACACCTTC
TRBJ1-1 NA NA TRBV4-2 CASSQDWEGSTEAFF TGTGCCAGCAGCCAAGATTGGGAGGGATCCACTGAAGCTTTCTTT
TRBJ1-6 TRBD1 NA TRBV4-1 CASSQDNEIKGGQGIGSPLHF TGCGCCAGCAGCCAAGATAACGAAATTAAGGGGGGACAGGGGATAGGTTCACCCCTCCACTTT
TRBJ2-3 NA few TRBV11-2 CASSPAGARGRADTQYF TGTGCCAGCTCCCCGGCCGGGGCGAGGGGGAGGGCAGATACGCAGTATTTT
TRBJ1-4 TRBD1 NA TRBV4-1 CASSQEGNRGEKLFF TGCGCCAGCAGCCAAGAAGGAAACAGGGGCGAAAAACTGTTTTTT
TRBJ1-4 TRBD1 NA TRBV28 CASSPRTGEGMGEKLFF TGTGCCAGCAGCCCACGGACAGGGGAAGGGATGGGTGAAAAACTGTTTTTT